These T cell receptor beta chains were read from a single sample in a study of Graves' ophthalmopathy and Graves' hyperthyroidism. TCRdb passed the multiplex PCR reads through MiXCR, listing each CDR3 protein once. Here the sample spans hundreds of thousands of distinct CDR3 sequences, about 41% being singletons. The sample consisted of peripheral blood. These receptors were collected from an adult man with Graves' ophthalmopathy. Both conserved end residues are part of each CDR3. The order of the fields is V gene, J gene, clone size, CDR3 protein. The listing skips clone size in some rows; elsewhere it reads once, few, many or a size class.

TRBV10-3,TRBJ1-4,many,CAISESAEKLFF
TRBV20-1,TRBJ1-1,few,CSASRGVYRVDTEAFF
TRBV12-3/TRBV12-4,TRBJ1-1,.,CASSFEGLGFTEAFF
TRBV19,TRBJ1-1,.,CASSPFRDRRNTEAFF
TRBV12-3/TRBV12-4,TRBJ1-1,many,CASSFYRTEAFF
TRBV9,TRBJ2-2,few,CASSVNGGSSGELFF
TRBV24-1,TRBJ2-7,.,CASSSGTPPDEQYF
TRBV7-3,TRBJ2-7,.,CASSQARQGVNYEQYF
TRBV12-3/TRBV12-4,TRBJ2-7,many,CASSISGRLSYEQYF
TRBV20-1,TRBJ2-5,many,CSARDPSAQTQYF
TRBV20-1,TRBJ1-4,many,CSAPTGGNEKLFF
TRBV19,TRBJ2-7,.,CASSIGNGQIYEQYF
TRBV2,TRBJ1-1,many,CASSEGYAHTEAFF
TRBV7-2,TRBJ2-7,.,CASSLSGGNHEQYF
TRBV10-3,TRBJ2-5,.,CAIRGSGLARETQYF
TRBV2,TRBJ1-1,many,CASISGQGDTEAFF
TRBV20-1,TRBJ1-4,many,CSASRGQNEKLFF
TRBV4-2,TRBJ1-4,many,CASSQDRGRAREKLFF
TRBV20-1,TRBJ2-7,many,CSASVSGTATYEQYF
TRBV24-1,TRBJ2-2,.,CATSYLAGTGELFF
TRBV24-1,TRBJ1-1,.,CATSDTGTEAFF
TRBV11-2,TRBJ2-7,few,CASSQGGGQYEQYF
TRBV7-2,TRBJ2-2,.,CTSSSLAGGSRGGELFF
TRBV9,TRBJ2-7,many,CASSPGTSHEQYF
TRBV2,TRBJ2-6,.,CASRRQPGANVLTF
TRBV2,TRBJ1-1,.,CASSAGGRGTEAFF
TRBV29-1,TRBJ2-7,.,CSLRAGTDYEQYF